Listed below are T cell receptor beta chains from one sample, sequenced in a study of CD8 T cells in ankylosing spondylitis. TCRdb used MiXCR to reprocess the 5' RACE reads, holding one entry per CDR3 protein. The table lists approximately 550,000 distinct CDR3 sequences, roughly 13% of them singletons. Source material: blood, either unsorted or a sorted T cell fraction (not recorded which). These receptors were collected from a male donor with ankylosing spondylitis. The CDR3 runs from the conserved cysteine through the conserved F or W. A D gene is named only where the DNA matches it firmly. Rows give clone size only sometimes, using once, few, many, or a class for an expanded clone.

V	J	size	D	DNA	CDR3
TRBV3-1	TRBJ2-5	-	-	TGTGCCAGCAGCCAAGATGTCGTCCAAGAGACCCAGTACTTC	CASSQDVVQETQYF
TRBV5-6	TRBJ1-1	few	-	TGTGCCAGCAGCTGGTGGGGGGGAATTTTGAACACTGAAGCTTTCTTT	CASSWWGGILNTEAFF
TRBV5-8	TRBJ1-1	few	-	TGTGCCAGCTGCTTGGGGTTTCGAAGCACTGAAGCTTTCTTT	CASCLGFRSTEAFF
TRBV7-2	TRBJ1-1	-	-	TGTGCCAGCAGCTTACTCCTAGGGGCGAACACTGAAGCTTTCTTT	CASSLLLGANTEAFF
TRBV5-1	TRBJ1-1	-	-	TGCGCCAGCAGGAGTACGGCCACTGAAGCTTTCTTT	CASRSTATEAFF
TRBV28	TRBJ2-1	-	-	TGTGCCAGCAGTCCCCTGGGGCAGGGGTTTAATGAGCAGTTCTTC	CASSPLGQGFNEQFF
TRBV18	TRBJ2-3	-	-	TGTGCCAGCTCACCACCATCTCAAGGGAGCACAGATACGCAGTATTTT	CASSPPSQGSTDTQYF
TRBV16	TRBJ1-5	few	-	TGTGCCAGCAGCACGCCGCGGGCTTACGGTAAACCCCAGCATTTT	CASSTPRAYGKPQHF
TRBV7-9	TRBJ2-1	-	-	TGTGCCAGCAGCCCGGAACAGGGCCCGCAGTACAATGAGCAGTTCTTC	CASSPEQGPQYNEQFF
TRBV20-1	TRBJ2-5	-	-	TGCAGTGCGAGACAGGGAGGCACCCAAGAGACCCAGTACTTC	CSARQGGTQETQYF
TRBV12-3/TRBV12-4	TRBJ2-3	-	-	TGTGCCAGCAGTTTTTGGGGCGCCACAGATACGCAGTATTTT	CASSFWGATDTQYF
TRBV20-1	TRBJ2-1	few	TRBD2	TGCAGTGCTAGAGAACTCGGGACTAGCTACTCCAATGAGCAGTTCTTC	CSARELGTSYSNEQFF
TRBV7-9	TRBJ2-2	few	TRBD1	TGTGCCAGCAGCTCGACGGGGACAGGGGAAAGCGGGGAGCTGTTTTTT	CASSSTGTGESGELFF
TRBV18	TRBJ2-3	few	TRBD2	TGTGCCAGCTCATCACCGGGACTAGCGAGGGGCACAGATACGCAGTATTTT	CASSSPGLARGTDTQYF
TRBV27	TRBJ1-1	many	TRBD1	TGTGCCAGCAGTTTGGGGGGACAGGGGTACACTGAAGCTTTCTTT	CASSLGGQGYTEAFF
TRBV25-1	TRBJ1-5	-	TRBD1	TGTGCCAGCAGTGATCCAGGGGGCTATCAGCCCCAGCATTTT	CASSDPGGYQPQHF
TRBV20-1	TRBJ1-5	-	TRBD1	TGCAGTGCTAGAGATCATAGGGGGCGGCAGCCCCAGCATTTT	CSARDHRGRQPQHF
TRBV5-1	TRBJ2-1	-	TRBD1	TGCGCCAGCAGCCCGGGACAGCCCAGCAAGCGGCAGTTCTTC	CASSPGQPSKRQFF
TRBV7-2	TRBJ2-1	-	TRBD2	TGTGCCAGCAGTCTACGGAGGACTAGCGGGAGGGACAATGAGCAGTTCTTC	CASSLRRTSGRDNEQFF
TRBV12-3/TRBV12-4	TRBJ1-1	many	-	TGTGCCAGCATCCCTCCGACAGGCTGGGACACTGAAGCTTTCTTT	CASIPPTGWDTEAFF
TRBV7-2	TRBJ1-2	few	TRBD1	TGTGCCAGCAGCCCACAGGGGACTAACTATGGCTACACCTTC	CASSPQGTNYGYTF
TRBV3-1	TRBJ2-3	-	-	TGTGCCAGCAGCCAAGATCTACCGGGCACAGATACGCAGTATTTT	CASSQDLPGTDTQYF
TRBV2	TRBJ2-3	-	-	TGTGCCAGCAGGTCTAACCAGAACACAGATACGCAGTATTTT	CASRSNQNTDTQYF
TRBV3-1	TRBJ1-5	-	TRBD1	TGTGCCAGCAGCCAAGAACCGACAGGGAGCAATCAGCCCCAGCATTTT	CASSQEPTGSNQPQHF
TRBV19	TRBJ2-3	few	-	TGTGCCAGTAGTTCTGGGGCTCCTTGGACAGATACGCAGTATTTT	CASSSGAPWTDTQYF
TRBV12-3/TRBV12-4	TRBJ1-5	-	-	TGTGCCAGCAGTAAAAGACAGTCCAATCAGCCCCAGCATTTT	CASSKRQSNQPQHF
TRBV6-2/TRBV6-3	TRBJ1-1	few	-	TGTGCCAGCAGTTACGGGAGCACTGAAGCTTTCTTT	CASSYGSTEAFF
TRBV15	TRBJ2-1	few	-	TGTGCCACCAGCAGAGATCTCGGGGAGCAGTTCTTC	CATSRDLGEQFF
TRBV19	TRBJ2-1	-	TRBD2	TGTGCCAGTAGCCTCGGACTAGCGGGAGCTGGTAATGAGCAGTTCTTC	CASSLGLAGAGNEQFF
TRBV10-3	TRBJ2-1	-	TRBD1	TGTGCCATCAGTGAGGGACAGGGAGCCTACAATGAGCAGTTCTTC	CAISEGQGAYNEQFF
TRBV20-1	TRBJ1-3	-	-	TGCAGAGAAACCTGGCTTGGAAGGGAGTCTGGAAACACCATATATTTT	CRETWLGRESGNTIYF
TRBV7-8	TRBJ2-7	-	-	TGTGCCAGCAGCTTAGATGCCGGCGAGCAGTACTTC	CASSLDAGEQYF
TRBV12-3/TRBV12-4	TRBJ2-1	many	TRBD1	TGTGCCAGCTTTGACCGGGACAGGGGTCGGGAGCAGTTCTTC	CASFDRDRGREQFF
TRBV9	TRBJ1-3	few	-	TGTGCCAGCAGCGTAGGGGGGGGCTCTGGAAACACCATATATTTT	CASSVGGGSGNTIYF
TRBV4-1	TRBJ2-5	-	TRBD2	TGCGCCAGCAGCCAAGGCAGCGGGGGGCGGGAAGAGACCCAGTACTTC	CASSQGSGGREETQYF
TRBV18	TRBJ1-1	few	-	TGTGCCAGCTCACCACCGACGAGGACTGAAGCTTTCTTT	CASSPPTRTEAFF
TRBV6-2/TRBV6-3	TRBJ2-2	-	-	TGTGCCAGCAGCCCCTTCTTAGCGCCCGTCACCGGGGAGCTGTTTTTT	CASSPFLAPVTGELFF
TRBV20-1	TRBJ2-1	few	TRBD1	TGCAGTGCTAGACAGGGGGCCTCCTACAATGAGCAGTTCTTC	CSARQGASYNEQFF
TRBV5-6	TRBJ1-2	few	-	TGTGCCAGCAGCTTTCGGGGCCTGGGAAACTATGGCTACACCTTC	CASSFRGLGNYGYTF